This entry lists 21 T cell receptor beta chains sequenced from one sample in a study of cytomegalovirus exposure and HLA in healthy donors. With 60 Vbeta and 13 Jbeta primers, the PCR was carried out. Data came from immunoSEQ multiplex PCR; TCRdb stores just in-frame clones and leaves some out. The sample contains about 120,000 clones, 76% of which appear only once. The sample comprised PBMCs. These receptors came from a woman in her thirties or forties in good health and CMV-seropositive.

V gene TRBV7-9 combines with J gene TRBJ2-5; TRBD1 might be the D (6 bases). Germline V gives CDR1 SEHNR, CDR2 FQNEAQ (reference sequence). With 5 bases removed from V and 4 bases from J, the gap between germline ends came to 17 bases. This CDR3 spans 15 amino acids. The chain's CDR3 is CASSPPLGQSETQYF. The CDR3 DNA follows: TGTGCCAGCAGCCCCCCGCTAGGACAGTCAGAGACCCAGTACTTC.

This clone was found a few times. The rearrangement uses TRBV5-6 and TRBJ2-7, with a tentative D call TRBD1 (5 bases). There are 14 residues in the CDR3. Trimming removed 2 bases at V and 5 bases at J, with 14 bases between. Germline-derived CDR1 and CDR2 are SGHDT and YYEEEE. The CDR3 DNA reads as TGTGCCAGCAGCTTCCCCAGGGAATCCCACGAGCAGTACTTC. Protein: CASSFPRESHEQYF.

The chain employs TRBV12-5 and TRBJ2-5; TRBD1 aligns across 8 bases. The CDR3 covers 14 residues. From germline, CDR1 is LGHNT and CDR2 FRNRAP. V shed 0 bases and J 5 bases; nucleotides not matched to a gene: 2. CDR3 sequence (DNA): TGTGCTAGTGGTTTGGTTTACAGGGGGGAGACCCAGTACTTC. It encodes CASGLVYRGETQYF.

This clone showed up just once. This rearrangement joins TRBV6-4 to TRBJ1-2, with 7 bases aligning to TRBD1. V lost 6 bases to trimming and J lost 2 bases; unmatched junction nucleotides: 3. Germline V lookup: CDR1 MRHNA, CDR2 SNTAGT. This CDR3 has 13 amino acids. The CDR3 sequence: CASRGDRNYGYTF. The CDR3 DNA is TGTGCCAGCAGGGGGGACAGAAACTATGGCTACACCTTC.

This rearrangement joins TRBV25-1 to TRBJ2-5; D not resolved. Trimming cost V 3 bases and J 5 bases, with 13 bases left between them. This CDR3 is 14 amino acids long. Germline V gene data show CDR1 as MGHDK and CDR2 as SYGVNS. CDR3 protein: CASSDKRRFETQYF. The DNA of the CDR3 is TGTGCCAGCAGTGATAAGCGCCGGTTTGAGACCCAGTACTTC.

CDR3 region: CAWSGGESYEQYF. The CDR3 DNA reads TGTGCCTGGAGTGGGGGGGAATCCTACGAGCAGTACTTC. The chain employs TRBV30 and TRBJ2-7, with D possibly being TRBD2 (6 bases). Germline V gene sequence: CDR1 GTSNPN, CDR2 SVGIG (reference sequence). The V end lost 1 base, the J end lost 1 base, and 8 bases lay between the germline ends. The CDR3 runs 13 residues.

This sequence joins TRBV2 and TRBJ1-2, with D perhaps matching TRBD1 (6 bases). Trimming removed 5 bases from V and 8 bases from J, with 18 bases in between. This CDR3 comprises 14 residues. Per the germline V gene, CDR1 is SNHLY and CDR2 is FYNNEI. The CDR3 DNA follows: TGTGCCAGCAGTATAGCCAGGGGTGATCTCGGCTACACCTTC. This encodes CASSIARGDLGYTF.

The CDR3 is CSVMTGSNTEAFF. The CDR3 DNA reads as TGCAGCGTCATGACAGGTTCGAACACTGAAGCTTTCTTT. V gene TRBV29-1 combines with J gene TRBJ1-1; tentatively, D is TRBD1 (6 bases). The germline V gene encodes CDR1 SQVTM and CDR2 ANQGSEA. The CDR3 loop spans 13 amino acids. V dropped 6 bases and J dropped 1 base, with 12 bases sitting between them.

This clone appeared once. This rearrangement joins TRBV18 to TRBJ1-4; no clear D. CDR1 KGHSH and CDR2 LQKENI come from the germline V gene. The CDR3 totals 13 residues. With 6 bases removed from V and 8 bases from J, the gap between germline ends came to 13 bases. CDR3 sequence reads: CASSTVEGEKLFF. In DNA, the CDR3 is TGTGCCAGCTCCACGGTGGAGGGAGAAAAACTGTTTTTT. The variable domain in full, with the rest retrieved from reference TRBV18 and TRBJ1-4, is NAGVMQNPRHLVRRRGQEARLRCSPMKGHSHVYWYRQLPEEGLKFMVYLQKENIIDESGMPKERFSAEFPKEGPSILRIQQVVRGDSAAYFCASSTVEGEKLFFGSGTQLSVL.

This chain joins TRBV7-9 and TRBJ2-7; D not certain. CDR3 length equals 14 residues. V lost 5 bases and J 2 bases, leaving 13 bases between the germline ends. Germline CDR1 and CDR2: SEHNR and FQNEAQ (reference sequence). CDR3 region: CASSPILAPYEQYF. CDR3 DNA: TGTGCCAGCAGCCCTATCCTCGCACCCTACGAGCAGTACTTC.

The V gene is TRBV6-6, the J gene TRBJ2-5, with D maybe TRBD1 (6 bases). Trimming left V 5 bases short and J 1 base short, with 8 bases between. CDR1 and CDR2 (germline): MNHNY, SVGAGI (reference sequence). The CDR3 is 13 amino acids. The DNA of the CDR3 is TGTGCCAGCAGTCCGGACAGCCAAGAGACCCAGTACTTC. The encoded protein is CASSPDSQETQYF.

The chain is built from TRBV5-4 and TRBJ1-4; possibly TRBD1 for D (6 bases). Trimming removed 4 bases at V and 11 bases at J, with 24 bases between. The CDR3 loop spans 16 amino acids. Germline V gene sequence: CDR1 SGHNT, CDR2 YYREEE (reference sequence). The CDR3 here is CASSPQSDRSSSKLFF. The CDR3 nucleotides are TGTGCCAGCAGCCCACAGTCCGACAGGTCATCCTCTAAACTGTTTTTT. The variable domain in full, with the rest retrieved from reference TRBV5-4 and TRBJ1-4, is ETGVTQSPTHLIKTRGQQVTLRCSSQSGHNTVSWYQQALGQGPQFIFQYYREEENGRGNFPPRFSGLQFPNYSSELNVNALELDDSALYLCASSPQSDRSSSKLFFGSGTQLSVL.

J is TRBJ1-6 and V is TRBV4-1; 10 bases are a match to TRBD1. Germline-derived CDR1 and CDR2 are MGHRA and YSYEKL. V shed 6 bases and J 1 base; nucleotides not matched to a gene: 9. The CDR3 sequence is 18 residues long. In DNA, the CDR3 is TGCGCCAGCAGTCCGACAGGGGGCCGAGGTTCCTATAATTCACCCCTCCACTTT. This gives the protein CASSPTGGRGSYNSPLHF.

The chain uses TRBV5-1 and TRBJ1-6; D gene ambiguous. Germline CDR1 is SGHRS and CDR2 is YFSETQ. Trimming pared 0 bases from V and 7 bases from J, leaving 8 bases between. The CDR3 has 14 amino acids. The CDR3 nucleotides read TGCGCCAGCAGCTTGGAGCCGAGCAATTCACCCCTCCACTTT. Amino acids: CASSLEPSNSPLHF.

The chain combines TRBV5-1 with TRBJ2-3, with 11 bases fitting TRBD2. The CDR3 has 15 amino acids. V lost 6 bases, J lost 3 bases, and 6 bases stayed unmatched. Germline CDR1 SGHRS, CDR2 YFSETQ. The CDR3 sequence: CASTSGGLATDTQYF. CDR3 DNA sequence: TGCGCCAGCACTAGCGGGGGGTTGGCAACAGATACGCAGTATTTT.

The chain joins TRBV18 to TRBJ1-5; 11 nucleotides line up with TRBD1. The trim removed 5 bases at V and 7 bases at J, leaving 7 bases unmatched. Germline V lookup: CDR1 KGHSH, CDR2 LQKENI. The CDR3 is 15 residues long. CDR3 sequence reads: CASSDGGQGAQPQHF. CDR3 DNA: TGTGCCAGCTCAGACGGAGGACAGGGGGCACAGCCCCAGCATTTT.

The rearrangement joins TRBV6-6 to TRBJ2-7; a weak D match, TRBD2 (7 bases). CDR3 length equals 16 residues. CDR1 MNHNY and CDR2 SVGAGI come from the germline V gene (reference sequence). Trimming left V 6 bases short and J 2 bases short, with 20 bases between. CDR3 loop: CASRPGGQRSAYEQYF. Here the CDR3 DNA reads TGTGCCAGCAGACCCGGGGGGCAGCGATCGGCCTACGAGCAGTACTTC.

The chain couples TRBV23-1 to TRBJ1-1, with 9 bases fitting TRBD1. TRBV23-1 is an ORF; its function is uncertain. V lost 0 bases, J lost 6 bases, and 5 bases stayed unmatched. The CDR3 is made up of 15 amino acids. CDR3 sequence (DNA): TGCGCCAGCAGTCAATCGTGGGACAGGGTATCTGAAGCTTTCTTT. It yields the protein CASSQSWDRVSEAFF.

The chain joins TRBV19 to TRBJ1-6; TRBD1 matches at 8 bases. V lost 5 bases and J lost 6; bases outside the gene matches: 6. CDR1 is LNHDA and CDR2 is SQIVND in the germline V gene (reference sequence). This CDR3 comprises 15 residues. CDR3 nucleotide sequence: TGTGCCAGTAGTGCCGGACAGGGAGGTAATTCACCCCTCCACTTT. This gives the protein CASSAGQGGNSPLHF.

The chain's CDR3 is CASISTSSDTQYF. CDR3 nucleotides: TGTGCCAGCATCAGTACTAGCTCCGATACGCAGTATTTT. The J gene is TRBJ2-3, the V gene TRBV6-1, with a weak D call TRBD2 (6 bases). V lost 7 bases and J 6 bases, leaving 14 bases between the germline ends. The CDR3 consists of 13 residues. Germline V lookup: CDR1 MNHNS, CDR2 SASEGT.

This chain uses TRBV5-1 with TRBJ1-4; D remains unclear. The germline gives CDR1 SGHRS, CDR2 YFSETQ. The V gene lost 0 bases and the J gene lost 0 bases, with 6 bases spanning the gap. There are 15 residues in the CDR3. CDR3 DNA sequence: TGCGCCAGCAGCTTGGGTCCTGCAACTAATGAAAAACTGTTTTTT. Translating it yields CASSLGPATNEKLFF.